These 18 T cell receptor beta chains originate from one sample sequenced in a study of beta chain features in type 1 diabetes. General observations from the study: Type 1 diabetes patients had TCRB CDR3s that were shorter (moderately but significantly so) in all four CD4+ subsets.

Their antigens are not known. The entirety of the isolated RNA underwent reverse transcription, so expressed TCRB transcripts were sequenced. Only in-frame clones appear in the TCRdb table, and some are missing; sequencing was by immunoSEQ multiplex PCR. The sample holds some 120,000 clones, 15% to 20% seen once. Sequenced material: central memory CD4+ T cells from blood. The receptors come from a man in his late teens or twenties with type 1 diabetes.

This clone has more than one count but fewer than ten. The chain links TRBV6-5 to TRBJ2-3, with a tentative D call TRBD2 (6 bases). This CDR3 spans 15 amino acids. Trimming removed 6 bases at V and 3 bases at J, with 16 bases between. Germline CDR1 MNHEY, CDR2 SVGAGI. The CDR3, as DNA: TGTGCCAGCAGCCCCCGGGAGAGAGGAACAGATACGCAGTATTTT. This codes for CASSPRERGTDTQYF.

This chain joins TRBV5-1 and TRBJ2-1, with TRBD2 as a possible D gene (6 bases). Germline CDR1 SGHRS, CDR2 YFSETQ. This CDR3 has 14 residues. Trimming shortened V by 3 bases and J by 6 bases, and 13 bases separated the two germline ends. This CDR3 is CASSSGTVTNEQFF. The CDR3, as DNA: TGCGCCAGCAGCTCCGGGACTGTCACCAATGAGCAGTTCTTC.

The CDR3 reads CATRTSGWGQNTGELFF. In DNA, the CDR3 is TGTGCCACCAGGACTAGCGGGTGGGGCCAGAACACCGGGGAGCTGTTTTTT. The gene calls are TRBV15 and TRBJ2-2; 10 positions match TRBD2. V shed 6 bases and J 1 base; nucleotides not matched to a gene: 8. Germline CDR1 LNHNV, CDR2 YYDKDF (reference sequence). The CDR3 contains 17 residues.

This clone has a handful of counts. The chain joins TRBV27 to TRBJ2-4, with 8 bases fitting TRBD2. The CDR3 is 14 amino acids. Germline loops: CDR1 MNHEY, CDR2 SMNVEV (reference sequence). The V segment lost 2 bases and the J segment 7 bases; nucleotides outside the gene matches: 4. The CDR3 loop is CASSLKAGVNIQYF. Here the CDR3 DNA reads TGTGCCAGCAGTTTAAAAGCGGGGGTCAACATTCAGTACTTC.

The J gene is TRBJ2-3, the V gene TRBV7-6; D remains ambiguous. V lost 3 bases and J lost 2, with 6 bases in between. Germline CDR1 SGHVS, CDR2 FNYEAQ. The CDR3 is 13 amino acids. The CDR3 spells CASSFSDTDTQYF. In nucleotides, the CDR3 is TGTGCCAGCAGCTTTTCTGACACAGATACGCAGTATTTT.

The J gene is TRBJ2-7, the V gene TRBV28; D gene ambiguous. Germline loops: CDR1 MDHEN, CDR2 SYDVKM. V was clipped by 5 bases and J by 4 bases, with 9 bases between them. The CDR3 runs to 12 residues. The CDR3 sequence: CASSVTGYEQYF. The CDR3 coding sequence is TGTGCCAGCAGTGTGACTGGTTACGAGCAGTACTTC.

The CDR3 DNA sequence: TGTGCCAGCAGCCAAGGGACGGAGAGCTCCTACGAGCAGTACTTC. This translates into CASSQGTESSYEQYF. This chain uses TRBV4-2 with TRBJ2-7; D call uncertain. This CDR3 is 15 amino acids long. V dropped 1 base and J dropped 0 bases, with 10 bases sitting between them. The germline V gene has CDR1 LGHNA and CDR2 YNFKEQ.

The gene calls are TRBV9 and TRBJ2-3; D is ambiguous. CDR1 SGDLS and CDR2 YYNGEE come from the germline V gene. V was clipped by 4 bases and J by 1 base, with 10 bases between them. The CDR3 contains 14 residues. CDR3 DNA: TGTGCCAGCAGCCCCGGAGTGGGCACAGATACGCAGTATTTT. Its translation: CASSPGVGTDTQYF.

This clone came up once. This CDR3 is CASSLWGDEQYF. The CDR3 DNA is TGTGCCAGCAGTTTATGGGGCGACGAGCAGTACTTC. V is TRBV27 and J is TRBJ2-7; tentatively, D is TRBD1 (5 bases). The CDR3 length is 12 residues. Germline lookup yields CDR1 MNHEY and CDR2 SMNVEV (reference sequence). The V and J ends lost 1 base and 5 bases respectively, with 6 bases between them.

This clone was observed a handful of times. The chain carries TRBV10-3 and TRBJ1-6, with D hard to call. The CDR3 contains 15 residues. V lost 4 bases and J lost 7, with 14 bases in between. CDR1 ENHRY and CDR2 SYGVKD come from the germline V gene. CDR3 nucleotides: TGTGCCATCAGTGGTATGGGGAGTGCCAATTCACCCCTCCACTTT. Translated: CAISGMGSANSPLHF.

The rearrangement links TRBV7-9 to TRBJ1-4; D is ambiguous. Germline values: CDR1 SEHNR, CDR2 FQNEAQ (reference sequence). V was shortened by 5 bases and J by 8 bases, with 15 bases between the two germline ends. The CDR3 covers 14 residues. The CDR3 region is CASSRVVEDEKLFF. CDR3 DNA: TGTGCCAGCAGCCGAGTGGTGGAGGACGAAAAACTGTTTTTT.

The chain recombines TRBV30 with TRBJ2-5; TRBD1 is a possible D gene (5 bases). V gave up 2 bases and J gave up 3 bases, with 13 bases separating them. The CDR3 runs 14 residues. CDR1 GTSNPN and CDR2 SVGIG come from the germline V gene (reference sequence). CDR3 protein: CAWSLGLGEETQYF. The CDR3, as DNA: TGTGCCTGGAGTCTAGGGTTAGGGGAAGAGACCCAGTACTTC.

The CDR3 DNA follows: TGTGCCATCAGTGAGTCGACGTCAGGGGGAGATACGCAGTATTTT. Translation gives CAISESTSGGDTQYF. The chain links TRBV10-3 to TRBJ2-3; 7 bases are a match to TRBD1. The CDR3 is 15 amino acids. J gave up 5 bases and V 0 bases, and 5 bases lay outside the gene matches. The germline gives CDR1 ENHRY, CDR2 SYGVKD.

The chain carries TRBV9 and TRBJ2-5; TRBD2 matches at 7 bases. V lost 3 bases, J lost 2 bases, and 10 bases stayed unmatched. The CDR3 is made up of 16 amino acids. CDR1 SGDLS and CDR2 YYNGEE come from the germline V gene. The CDR3 here is CASSAVAGDDQETQYF. In DNA, the CDR3 is TGTGCCAGCAGCGCAGTAGCGGGTGACGATCAAGAGACCCAGTACTTC. Variable domain in full (rest from reference TRBV9 and TRBJ2-5): DSGVTQTPKHLITATGQRVTLRCSPRSGDLSVYWYQQSLDQGLQFLIQYYNGEERAKGNILERFSAQQFPDLHSELNLSSLELGDSALYFCASSAVAGDDQETQYFGPGTRLLVL.

The sample holds a few counts of this clone. V gene TRBV29-1 combines with J gene TRBJ2-7; 10 bases are shared with TRBD2. Looked up from germline, CDR1 is SQVTM and CDR2 is ANQGSEA. With V trimmed by 5 bases and J by 5 bases, 3 bases remained unmatched. The CDR3 is made up of 12 amino acids. CDR3 nucleotide sequence: TGCAGCGTTAGCGGGAGGGTAAACGAGCAGTACTTC. Translation: CSVSGRVNEQYF.

This chain links TRBV30 with TRBJ2-5, with TRBD1 matching over 10 bases. CDR1 GTSNPN and CDR2 SVGIG come from the germline V gene (reference sequence). Trimming removed 3 bases from V and 4 bases from J; junction bases left unmatched: 2. This CDR3 contains 13 residues. DNA of the CDR3: TGTGCCTGGAGCCGACAGGGGGCAGAGACCCAGTACTTC. It is translated as CAWSRQGAETQYF.

The J gene is TRBJ1-3, the V gene TRBV4-1, with unresolved D. The V end was cut by 0 bases, the J end by 8 bases, with 14 bases between. Per germline, CDR1 MGHRA and CDR2 YSYEKL. This CDR3 comprises 15 residues. The chain's CDR3 is CASSQDEGLWDTIYF. The CDR3 DNA sequence: TGCGCCAGCAGCCAAGATGAAGGGTTGTGGGACACCATATATTTT.

The rearrangement links TRBV19 to TRBJ1-5, with D unresolved. V was cut by 1 base and J by 1 base, with 11 bases left in between. CDR1 and CDR2 from the germline V gene are LNHDA and SQIVND (reference sequence). The CDR3 is made up of 16 amino acids. CDR3: CASSIGARRSNQPQHF. The DNA of the CDR3 is TGTGCCAGTAGTATAGGTGCCCGGAGGAGCAATCAGCCCCAGCATTTT.